This T cell receptor beta chain originates from a study of CD8+ T cells in alopecia areata. Treatment given: oral pan-JAK inhibitor, 5-10 mg twice daily. Germline V gene lookup returns CDR1 DFQATT and CDR2 SNEGSKA (reference sequence). Trimming took off 3 bases at V and 4 bases at J, with 7 bases between the two ends. The CDR3 is 11 residues long. Extracted from the samples, RNA was reverse transcribed into cDNA to serve as the sequencing template. Sequencing used immunoSEQ multiplex PCR; TCRdb keeps in-frame clones, though not all of them. Here the sample spans about 160,000 clones, 50% to 70% being singletons.

Sequenced material: CD4+ T cells sorted from blood, taken at week 4, from a patient treated with tofacitinib. The chain links TRBV20-1 to TRBJ2-7; no reliable D call. The receptor was derived from a human donor with alopecia areata. CDR3: CSASLTYEQYF. The CDR3 coding sequence is TGCAGTGCTAGTTTGACTTACGAGCAGTACTTC.